These T cell receptor beta chains were read from a single sample in a study of cytomegalovirus exposure and HLA in healthy donors. Profiled with immunoSEQ multiplex PCR; TCRdb holds only in-frame clones, not every one. The sample has about 98,000 clones, over 60% seen once. Sequencing used PBMCs. Source of these receptors: a man between 60 and 70 years old in good health and CMV-seropositive. CDR3s include the opening cysteine and the closing phenylalanine or tryptophan. Each record gives: D gene, V gene, clone size, J gene, CDR3 DNA, CDR3 protein. A D gene is named only where the DNA matches it firmly. Expanded clones are given a class, and other clones once, few, many or no size at all.

D: TRBD2
V: TRBV28
size: -
J: TRBJ2-4
DNA: TGTGCCAGCAGTTTACCTATTAGCGGGGGAGGGGGAAACATTCAGTACTTC
CDR3: CASSLPISGGGGNIQYF

D: -
V: TRBV23-1
size: -
J: TRBJ1-1
DNA: TGCGCCAGCAGTCAGCCTCCGGGGGGTACGAACACTGAAGCTTTCTTT
CDR3: CASSQPPGGTNTEAFF

D: TRBD2
V: TRBV6-1
size: -
J: TRBJ2-7
DNA: TGTGCCAGCGGGGGTGGTAGCGGGGGATCCTACGAGCAGTACTTC
CDR3: CASGGGSGGSYEQYF

D: -
V: TRBV5-6
size: -
J: TRBJ1-4
DNA: TGTGCCAGCAGCTTTGCGGTAGCAACTAATGAAAAACTGTTTTTT
CDR3: CASSFAVATNEKLFF

D: TRBD2
V: TRBV9
size: -
J: TRBJ2-5
DNA: TGTGCCAGCAGCGTATCAAATACGGGGGGGACCCAGTACTTC
CDR3: CASSVSNTGGTQYF

D: -
V: TRBV27
size: -
J: TRBJ2-7
DNA: TGTGCCAGCAGCCCTTACGGGGCCTACGAGCAGTACTTC
CDR3: CASSPYGAYEQYF

D: TRBD1
V: TRBV18
size: few
J: TRBJ1-5
DNA: TGTGCCAGCTCATTCGACAGGGCTAGCAATCAGCCCCAGCATTTT
CDR3: CASSFDRASNQPQHF

D: TRBD1
V: TRBV25-1
size: -
J: TRBJ2-3
DNA: TGTGCCAGTCACAGGGGCGCGGGCACAGATACGCAGTATTTT
CDR3: CASHRGAGTDTQYF

D: -
V: TRBV9
size: -
J: TRBJ2-2
DNA: TGTGCCAGCAGCGTAGGCGGTTTCGGGGAGCTGTTTTTT
CDR3: CASSVGGFGELFF

D: TRBD1
V: TRBV6-5
size: -
J: TRBJ2-2
DNA: TGTGCCAGCAGCCTCCGGACAGGGGGCACCGGGGAGCTGTTTTTT
CDR3: CASSLRTGGTGELFF

D: -
V: TRBV7-9
size: -
J: TRBJ1-6
DNA: TGTGCCAGCAGCTTAGCGACTGGAACTTCACTCCTCCACTTT
CDR3: CASSLATGTSLLHF

D: TRBD1
V: TRBV18
size: -
J: TRBJ1-5
DNA: TGTGCCAGCTCACCGACAGGGAGTTGGCAGCCCCAGCATTTT
CDR3: CASSPTGSWQPQHF